These T cell receptor beta chains were read from a single sample in a study of beta chain features in type 1 diabetes. Libraries were prepared by immunoSEQ multiplex PCR; TCRdb keeps only in-frame clonotypes and omits some of them. The table records about 700,000 clones, around 15% of them present only once. Sequenced sample: naive CD4+ T cells from blood. These receptor sequences come from a man aged 18-30 years with type 1 diabetes. Each CDR3 is given with its conserved first and last residue. A D gene is named only where the DNA matches it firmly. Size is omitted from some rows. Given values are once, few, many or a class for expanded clones.

d_gene	abundance	v_gene	j_gene	CDR3aa	CDR3nt
-	-	TRBV5-6	TRBJ1-5	CASSLDGTANQPQHF	TGTGCCAGCAGCTTGGATGGGACGGCGAATCAGCCCCAGCATTTT
-	few	TRBV30	TRBJ1-5	CAWRPPGTVNQPQHF	TGTGCCTGGAGGCCTCCCGGGACTGTAAATCAGCCCCAGCATTTT
-	-	TRBV6-5	TRBJ2-1	CASSEGVSHNEQFF	TGTGCCAGCAGTGAGGGGGTTTCCCACAATGAGCAGTTCTTC
-	few	TRBV7-2	TRBJ2-5	CASSLQQETQYF	TGTGCCAGCAGCTTACAGCAAGAGACCCAGTACTTC
TRBD1	few	TRBV5-4	TRBJ2-2	CASSLGTGNTGELFF	TGTGCCAGCAGCTTGGGGACAGGGAACACCGGGGAGCTGTTTTTT
TRBD1	-	TRBV30	TRBJ1-2	CAWSGWDRGLYGYTF	TGTGCCTGGAGTGGGTGGGACAGGGGGCTCTATGGCTACACCTTC
-	-	TRBV27	TRBJ1-5	CASSFEFNQPQHF	TGTGCCAGCAGTTTCGAGTTCAATCAGCCCCAGCATTTT
-	-	TRBV30	TRBJ2-7	CAWSAAREQYF	TGTGCCTGGAGCGCAGCGCGCGAGCAGTACTTC
TRBD1	-	TRBV6-5	TRBJ1-5	CASSNTGVGQPQHF	TGTGCCAGCAGCAATACAGGGGTCGGACAGCCCCAGCATTTT
-	-	TRBV20-1	TRBJ2-3	CSAGVGDTQYF	TGCAGTGCTGGAGTTGGAGATACGCAGTATTTT
-	-	TRBV2	TRBJ2-5	CASSDGSATQYF	TGTGCCAGCAGTGACGGCTCGGCGACCCAGTACTTC
-	-	TRBV7-9	TRBJ1-4	CASSLGEAELFF	TGTGCCAGCAGCCTTGGCGAGGCGGAACTGTTTTTT
TRBD2	few	TRBV9	TRBJ2-5	CASSVRLAAQETQYF	TGTGCCAGCAGCGTAAGACTAGCGGCACAAGAGACCCAGTACTTC
-	-	TRBV14	TRBJ1-6	CASSPMGSEINSPLHF	TGTGCCAGCAGCCCCATGGGGAGTGAAATTAATTCACCCCTCCACTTT
-	few	TRBV6-6	TRBJ1-1	CASSYGGPMNTEAFF	TGTGCCAGCAGTTACGGGGGGCCGATGAACACTGAAGCTTTCTTT
TRBD2	few	TRBV9	TRBJ2-1	CASSVREGSPGYNEQFF	TGTGCCAGCAGCGTTCGGGAGGGTAGCCCTGGCTACAATGAGCAGTTCTTC
TRBD1	-	TRBV2	TRBJ2-7	CASSGPDRGTYEQYF	TGTGCCAGCAGTGGACCGGACAGGGGTACCTACGAGCAGTACTTC
TRBD2	few	TRBV6-5	TRBJ2-1	CASSYGGGSYNEQFF	TGTGCCAGCAGTTACGGCGGGGGGAGCTACAATGAGCAGTTCTTC
TRBD1	-	TRBV7-6	TRBJ2-1	CASSPMIQGPQYNEQFF	TGTGCCAGCAGCCCAATGATACAGGGGCCCCAATACAATGAGCAGTTCTTC
-	few	TRBV19	TRBJ1-1	CASTTGVNMNTEAFF	TGTGCCAGTACCACGGGGGTCAACATGAACACTGAAGCTTTCTTT
-	-	TRBV18	TRBJ2-5	CASSPRPEVQETQYF	TGTGCCAGCTCACCACGACCAGAAGTCCAAGAGACCCAGTACTTC
TRBD1	few	TRBV28	TRBJ1-1	CASSLTGVANTEAFF	TGTGCCAGCAGTTTGACAGGGGTCGCGAACACTGAAGCTTTCTTT
-	-	TRBV21-1	TRBJ2-4	CASSKSGLAKNIQYF	TGTGCCAGCAGCAAATCGGGTCTAGCCAAAAACATTCAGTACTTC
-	few	TRBV10-3	TRBJ1-1	CAISEYLEREAFF	TGTGCCATCAGTGAGTACTTGGAACGTGAAGCTTTCTTT
-	-	TRBV4-1	TRBJ2-1	CASRPPSGMRENEQFF	TGCGCCAGCAGACCTCCTTCAGGGATGAGAGAAAATGAGCAGTTCTTC
-	-	TRBV7-9	TRBJ1-1	CASSSLRDPNEAFF	TGTGCCAGCAGCTCCCTTCGAGACCCCAATGAAGCTTTCTTT
-	few	TRBV19	TRBJ2-3	CASSIRSGGRTDTQYF	TGTGCCAGTAGTATACGCAGTGGGGGGCGCACAGATACGCAGTATTTT
TRBD2	-	TRBV29-1	TRBJ2-3	CSVSSGASTDTQYF	TGCAGCGTGTCTAGCGGGGCCAGCACAGATACGCAGTATTTT
TRBD1	-	TRBV2	TRBJ2-7	CANSGTGSYEQYF	TGTGCCAACTCCGGGACAGGGTCCTACGAGCAGTACTTC
-	-	TRBV14	TRBJ2-3	CASSVADTQYF	TGTGCCAGCAGCGTTGCGGATACGCAGTATTTT
-	few	TRBV28	TRBJ2-1	CASSALTVRSEQFF	TGTGCCAGCAGTGCCCTGACAGTCCGTTCTGAGCAGTTCTTC
-	-	TRBV6-6	TRBJ2-1	CASSYSSLPAPREQFF	TGTGCCAGCAGTTACTCGAGTTTACCAGCCCCAAGGGAGCAGTTCTTC
-	-	TRBV6-6	TRBJ1-5	CASSYSMSNQPQHF	TGTGCCAGCAGTTACTCGATGAGCAATCAGCCCCAGCATTTT
TRBD1	-	TRBV13	TRBJ1-2	CASSNGDSGYTF	TGTGCCAGCAGCAACGGGGACAGTGGCTACACCTTC
-	-	TRBV7-9	TRBJ1-2	CASGAVNYGYTF	TGTGCCAGCGGGGCGGTAAACTATGGCTACACCTTC
-	few	TRBV30	TRBJ2-7	CAWSAGAEQYF	TGTGCCTGGAGTGCAGGGGCCGAGCAGTACTTC
-	-	TRBV2	TRBJ2-1	CASSPGSYEQFF	TGTGCCAGCAGCCCAGGATCGTATGAGCAGTTCTTC
TRBD2	-	TRBV10-2	TRBJ2-1	CASSEGAGGPNNEQFF	TGCGCCAGCAGTGAAGGAGCGGGGGGGCCTAACAATGAGCAGTTCTTC
-	few	TRBV14	TRBJ2-5	CASSQDVGETQYF	TGTGCCAGCAGCCAAGATGTTGGAGAGACCCAGTACTTC
TRBD1	few	TRBV6-5	TRBJ2-2	CASSLDRGIAGELFF	TGTGCCAGCAGCTTGGACAGGGGGATTGCCGGGGAGCTGTTTTTT
TRBD1	few	TRBV6-5	TRBJ2-7	CASSRSGTGDYEQYF	TGTGCCAGCAGTCGCTCCGGGACAGGGGACTACGAGCAGTACTTC
TRBD1	few	TRBV9	TRBJ2-5	CASSVTGDDGETQYF	TGTGCCAGCAGCGTCACAGGGGACGACGGGGAGACCCAGTACTTC
-	-	TRBV5-6	TRBJ1-2	CASSSQGWGYTF	TGTGCCAGCAGCTCACAGGGTTGGGGCTACACCTTC
-	-	TRBV7-2	TRBJ1-3	CASSLSSGNTIYF	TGTGCCAGCAGCTTATCCTCTGGAAACACCATATATTTT
-	few	TRBV7-3	TRBJ2-3	CASSLHRGTDTQYF	TGTGCCAGCAGCTTACACAGGGGCACAGATACGCAGTATTTT
-	-	TRBV28	TRBJ2-7	CASIGRTYEQYF	TGTGCCAGCATTGGGAGAACCTACGAGCAGTACTTC
-	-	TRBV30	TRBJ2-7	CASSAGSYEQYF	TGTGCCTCCTCCGCGGGCTCCTACGAGCAGTACTTC
TRBD1	-	TRBV9	TRBJ1-3	CASSPRTGSGNTIYF	TGTGCCAGCAGCCCTCGGACAGGCTCTGGAAACACCATATATTTT
-	many	TRBV23-1	TRBJ2-1	CASSHGPGNEQFF	TGCGCCAGCAGTCACGGACCGGGTAATGAGCAGTTCTTC
-	-	TRBV7-6	TRBJ1-1	CASSLEGRGTEAFF	TGTGCCAGCAGCTTAGAGGGAAGGGGCACTGAAGCTTTCTTT